The 18 T cell receptor beta chains given below trace back to one sample, sequenced in a study of cytomegalovirus exposure and HLA in healthy donors. Primers included in the PCR were 60 Vbeta and 13 Jbeta primers. Some clones are missing from TCRdb's copy, which holds only in-frame ones; the method was immunoSEQ multiplex PCR. The sample has roughly 34,000 clones, 70% to 85% seen once; the top ten hold about 4%. What was sequenced was PBMCs. These receptor sequences come from a woman between 18 and 29 years old in good health and CMV-seronegative.

The chain has TRBV6-1 and TRBJ2-7; D possibly corresponds to TRBD1 (6 bases). The V end was cut by 1 base, the J end by 4 bases, with 11 bases between. The CDR3 has 14 residues. Germline CDR1 and CDR2: MNHNS and SASEGT. The CDR3 loop is CASSEGEGGYEQYF. CDR3 in DNA: TGTGCCAGCAGTGAAGGAGAAGGGGGATACGAGCAGTACTTC.

CDR3 amino acids: CASSEAPGTGSYEQYF. CDR3 nucleotides: TGTGCCAGCAGTGAAGCTCCCGGGACAGGGTCCTACGAGCAGTACTTC. The J gene is TRBJ2-5, the V gene TRBV6-1, with 9 nucleotides matching TRBD1. The J call may be incorrect, as the DNA end agrees better with TRBJ2-7. The germline V gene has CDR1 MNHNS and CDR2 SASEGT. The length of the CDR3 is 16 residues.

V usage is TRBV7-2 and J usage is TRBJ2-7; TRBD2 matches at 7 bases. The J segment lost 1 base and the V segment lost 3 bases, leaving 6 bases of the junction unmatched. Germline lookup yields CDR1 SGHTA and CDR2 FQGNSA. The CDR3 is 15 residues long. CDR3 DNA sequence: TGTGCCAGCAGCTTTGGCGGGAGAAGTTCCTACGAGCAGTACTTC. This translates into CASSFGGRSSYEQYF.

This chain uses TRBV7-2 with TRBJ2-5; possibly TRBD1 for D (6 bases). CDR1 and CDR2 from the germline V gene are SGHTA and FQGNSA. This CDR3 is built from 14 residues. V lost 5 bases, J lost 0 bases, and 10 bases lay in between. The CDR3 sequence: CASSPDRNQETQYF. The CDR3 DNA is TGTGCCAGCAGCCCGGACAGAAACCAAGAGACCCAGTACTTC.

The chain combines TRBV18 with TRBJ2-7, with 9 bases matching TRBD1. V shed 5 bases, J shed 4 bases, and the junction held 6 bases outside the gene matches. This CDR3 is built from 14 residues. Germline CDR1 reads KGHSH; CDR2 reads LQKENI. This chain's CDR3 is CASSRDRESYEQYF. The CDR3 DNA sequence: TGTGCCAGCTCAAGGGACAGGGAGTCGTACGAGCAGTACTTC.

V and J are TRBV27 and TRBJ1-6; the D gene is possibly TRBD1 (5 bases). The germline V gene has CDR1 MNHEY and CDR2 SMNVEV (reference sequence). V lost 6 bases to trimming and J lost 7 bases, with 16 bases between them. The CDR3 loop spans 15 amino acids. In DNA form, the CDR3 reads TGTGCCAGCAGCTCCCCTCAGGGTTGGAATTCACCCCTCCACTTT. It translates to CASSSPQGWNSPLHF.

J is TRBJ1-6 and V is TRBV2; TRBD1 aligns across 7 bases. This CDR3 comprises 13 residues. With V trimmed by 3 bases and J by 10 bases, 3 bases remained unmatched. Germline loops: CDR1 SNHLY, CDR2 FYNNEI. The CDR3 spells CASSDEDRSPLHF. In nucleotides, the CDR3 is TGTGCCAGCAGTGATGAGGACAGGTCACCCCTCCACTTT.

Only one count was recorded for this clone. The rearrangement uses TRBV4-2 and TRBJ1-4, with 7 positions matching TRBD1. CDR3 length: 14 amino acids. The germline gives CDR1 LGHNA, CDR2 YNFKEQ. Unmatched junction bases numbered 6, after V lost 6 bases and J lost 5 bases. CDR3 in DNA: TGTGCCAGCAGTAAACAGGGGAACAATGAAAAACTGTTTTTT. It codes for CASSKQGNNEKLFF.

This chain joins TRBV7-3 and TRBJ2-3, with TRBD1 matching over 7 bases. The CDR3 is 14 amino acids. With V trimmed by 5 bases and J by 7 bases, 9 bases remained unmatched. Germline CDR1 and CDR2: SGHTA and FQGTGA. The CDR3 spells CASSPTLQGYTQYF. CDR3 coding DNA: TGTGCCAGCAGCCCAACCCTACAGGGGTATACGCAGTATTTT.

This clone showed up just a few times. The gene calls are TRBV7-2 and TRBJ2-5, with 7 bases that match TRBD2. V lost 0 bases to trimming and J lost 0 bases; unmatched junction nucleotides: 4. Germline CDR1 is SGHTA and CDR2 is FQGNSA. The CDR3 runs to 16 residues. The CDR3 spells CASSLASAGNQETQYF. CDR3 nucleotides: TGTGCCAGCAGCTTAGCCTCAGCGGGAAACCAAGAGACCCAGTACTTC.

As for this clone: The junction does not match germline at one end; this may be a read error. The V gene is TRBV6-5, the J gene TRBJ1-5; D gene unclear. CDR3 length equals 13 residues. CDR1 is MNHEY, CDR2 SVGAGI, per germline. The DNA of the CDR3 is TGTGCCAGCAGTTACTCGGGCAATCAGCCCCAGAATTTT. Translation gives CASSYSGNQPQNF.

This chain connects TRBV6-7 to TRBJ1-5, with unresolved D. TRBV6-7 is recorded as an ORF, its role being uncertain. The ends were cut back, 6 bases at V and 0 bases at J, with 12 bases in the middle. The CDR3 has 15 amino acids. CDR3 sequence reads: CASSLCGYSNQPQHF. DNA of the CDR3: TGTGCCAGCAGCCTCTGCGGGTATAGCAATCAGCCCCAGCATTTT.

The sample holds one count of this clone. V is TRBV6-1 and J is TRBJ1-2, with 8 bases lining up with TRBD1. V dropped 7 bases and J dropped 2; count of bases not matched to a gene: 6. The CDR3 totals 14 residues. Germline V gene sequence: CDR1 MNHNS, CDR2 SASEGT. CDR3 residues: CASTPGGANYGYTF. The CDR3 nucleotides are TGTGCCAGCACCCCAGGGGGCGCGAACTATGGCTACACCTTC.

This clone occurred once. The V call is TRBV9, the J call TRBJ1-4; D may be TRBD1 (5 bases). The CDR3 is 15 amino acids. Trimming pared 4 bases from V and 1 base from J, leaving 11 bases between. Per germline, CDR1 SGDLS and CDR2 YYNGEE. CDR3 nucleotides: TGTGCCAGCAGCCTCTCCCAGGGAACTAATGAAAAACTGTTTTTT. This translates into CASSLSQGTNEKLFF.

V gene TRBV28 combines with J gene TRBJ1-1, with a possible D match to TRBD1 (5 bases). V was shortened by 3 bases and J by 0 bases, with 14 bases between the two germline ends. CDR1 MDHEN and CDR2 SYDVKM come from the germline V gene. This CDR3 is 16 amino acids long. The CDR3 loop reads CASSFRRGLMNTEAFF. CDR3 nucleotides: TGTGCCAGCAGTTTCAGGCGGGGCCTCATGAACACTGAAGCTTTCTTT.

The chain couples TRBV5-1 to TRBJ1-6; 12 nucleotides match TRBD1. Per the germline V gene, CDR1 is SGHRS and CDR2 is YFSETQ. The junction had 4 bases not matched to a gene; V was cut back by 4 bases and J by 8 bases. This CDR3 is 15 amino acids long. The CDR3 nucleotides are TGCGCCAGCAGCCTCGGGACAGGGGGCGATTCACCCCTCCACTTT. It specifies CASSLGTGGDSPLHF.

This clone came up once. The chain couples TRBV5-5 to TRBJ1-2; 8 bases align to TRBD1. V dropped 6 bases and J dropped 12; count of bases not matched to a gene: 19. Germline CDR1 reads SGHKS; CDR2 reads YYEKEE (reference sequence). This CDR3 has 15 residues. This chain's CDR3 is CASNPAGGTIAWDTF. DNA for the CDR3: TGTGCCAGCAACCCGGCAGGGGGCACAATTGCCTGGGACACCTTC.

The V gene is TRBV7-2, the J gene TRBJ2-3; TRBD1 matches at 7 bases. The CDR3 totals 15 residues. In germline, CDR1 is SGHTA, CDR2 FQGNSA. V shed 3 bases and J 1 base; nucleotides not matched to a gene: 4. CDR3 sequence: CASSLTGYGTDTQYF. CDR3 coding DNA: TGTGCCAGCAGCTTGACAGGGTATGGCACAGATACGCAGTATTTT.